A single sample is the source of the 30 T cell receptor beta chains below, sequenced in a study of blood T cell repertoires in COVID-19. Clones were sequenced by immunoSEQ multiplex PCR, and TCRdb holds only the in-frame ones, with some missing. The table shows roughly 250,000 clones, with around 82% occurring only once. Sequences were obtained from peripheral blood. These receptor sequences come from a human donor in a cohort sampled during active COVID-19.

The chain recombines TRBV6-5 with TRBJ1-5, with 8 bases that match TRBD1. V was pared by 6 bases and J by 6 bases, with 4 bases of the junction left unmatched. The CDR3 is 13 amino acids. The germline V gene has CDR1 MNHEY and CDR2 SVGAGI. The CDR3 spells CASSPTGAQPQHF. The CDR3 DNA is TGTGCCAGCAGCCCGACAGGGGCTCAGCCCCAGCATTTT.

The gene calls are TRBV7-9 and TRBJ1-6; D might be TRBD1 (6 bases). Germline CDR1 SEHNR, CDR2 FQNEAQ (reference sequence). The V and J ends lost 4 bases and 8 bases respectively, with 6 bases between them. This CDR3 comprises 12 residues. CDR3 loop: CASSWTDSPLHF. CDR3 DNA: TGTGCCAGCAGCTGGACAGATTCACCCCTCCACTTT.

The chain uses TRBV6-5 and TRBJ1-2; 9 nucleotides line up with TRBD1. The germline CDR1 and CDR2 sequences are MNHEY and SVGAGI. This CDR3 is 15 amino acids long. V shed 5 bases, J shed 4 bases, and the junction held 8 bases outside the gene matches. This CDR3 is CASSRGDRDTYGYTF. CDR3 DNA: TGTGCCAGCAGTAGGGGGGACAGGGATACCTATGGCTACACCTTC.

This clone was detected once. V is TRBV2 and J is TRBJ2-2; 9 bases line up with TRBD1. The length of the CDR3 is 13 residues. Trimming took 9 bases from V and 5 from J; bases not matched to a gene: 4. CDR1 is SNHLY and CDR2 is FYNNEI in the germline V gene. DNA for the CDR3: TGTGCCAGTAGGACAGGGGAAACCGGGGAGCTGTTTTTT. Its translation: CASRTGETGELFF.

This rearrangement joins TRBV6-5 to TRBJ2-3, with TRBD2 matching over 15 bases. V gave up 11 bases and J gave up 4 bases; unmatched junction bases: 4. Looked up from germline, CDR1 is MNHEY and CDR2 is SVGAGI. The CDR3 is 14 residues long. The CDR3 reads CAGTSGGTADTQYF. CDR3 DNA: TGTGCCGGGACTAGCGGGGGGACCGCAGATACGCAGTATTTT.

The V gene is TRBV6-2 or TRBV6-3, the J gene TRBJ1-5; TRBD1 matches at 9 bases. The V segment lost 6 bases and the J segment 6 bases; nucleotides outside the gene matches: 3. Germline V gene lookup returns CDR1 MNHEY and CDR2 SVGEGT. The CDR3 contains 13 residues. This CDR3 reads CASSRDRVQPQHF. As DNA, the CDR3 is TGTGCCAGCAGCCGGGACAGGGTTCAGCCCCAGCATTTT.

The rearrangement links TRBV18 to TRBJ1-1; D remains ambiguous. The germline V gene has CDR1 KGHSH and CDR2 LQKENI. The germline V and J ends were trimmed by 0 bases and 6 bases, with 5 bases remaining between them. This CDR3 spans 12 amino acids. Here the CDR3 DNA reads TGTGCCAGCTCACCACCCCCAGCTGAAGCTTTCTTT. Translation: CASSPPPAEAFF.

This clone showed up just once. This chain's CDR3 is CASSLEWTGLSGFYGYTF. CDR3 in DNA: TGCGCCAGCAGCTTGGAGTGGACAGGGTTGAGCGGTTTCTATGGCTACACCTTC. The V and J genes are TRBV5-1 and TRBJ1-2, with 8 bases lining up with TRBD1. V gave up 0 bases and J gave up 4 bases; unmatched junction bases: 14. CDR1 is SGHRS, CDR2 YFSETQ, per germline. The CDR3 contains 18 residues.

The chain employs TRBV4-1 and TRBJ1-2; TRBD1 is a possible D gene (6 bases). From germline, CDR1 is MGHRA and CDR2 YSYEKL. CDR3 length equals 14 residues. Trimming pared 0 bases from V and 6 bases from J, leaving 11 bases between. CDR3 residues: CASSQDTGYDGYTF. The CDR3 region has the DNA TGCGCCAGCAGCCAAGATACAGGGTATGATGGCTACACCTTC.

The chain employs TRBV15 and TRBJ2-7, with 7 bases that match TRBD2. The trim removed 9 bases at V and 6 bases at J, leaving 5 bases unmatched. This CDR3 region has 11 residues. In germline, CDR1 is LNHNV, CDR2 YYDKDF (reference sequence). CDR3: CATKGGGEQYF. DNA for the CDR3: TGTGCCACAAAAGGCGGGGGCGAGCAGTACTTC. Looking up the rest from reference TRBV15 and TRBJ2-7 gives the full variable domain: DAMVIQNPRYQVTQFGKPVTLSCSQTLNHNVMYWYQQKSSQAPKLLFHYYDKDFNNEADTPDNFQSRRPNTSFCFLDIRSPGLGDTAMYLCATKGGGEQYFGPGTRLTVT.

The CDR3 DNA sequence: TGTGCCAGCAGTTTAAGGGTAGCGGGAGTGACCACCGGGGAGCTGTTTTTT. Its translation is CASSLRVAGVTTGELFF. This chain joins TRBV27 and TRBJ2-2, with 9 bases fitting TRBD2. This CDR3 contains 17 residues. Germline lookup yields CDR1 MNHEY and CDR2 SMNVEV (reference sequence). The junction had 8 bases not matched to a gene; V was cut back by 2 bases and J by 4 bases.

The chain joins TRBV4-1 to TRBJ2-5, with D possibly being TRBD1 (5 bases). V was cut by 1 base and J by 1 base, with 10 bases left in between. Germline V CDR1 and CDR2: MGHRA, YSYEKL. The CDR3 contains 15 residues. The DNA of the CDR3 is TGCGCCAGCAGCCAAGCGTCAGGGTCCCAAGAGACCCAGTACTTC. Translation: CASSQASGSQETQYF.

The count of this clone is one. V and J are TRBV28 and TRBJ1-3; 10 bases match TRBD1. The CDR3 totals 14 residues. The V segment lost 6 bases and the J segment 4 bases; nucleotides outside the gene matches: 3. The V gene's germline CDR1 is MDHEN and CDR2 SYDVKM. The CDR3 nucleotides are TGTGCCAGCAGGGGGACAGGGGTCGGAAACACCATATATTTT. Encoded protein: CASRGTGVGNTIYF.

The chain links TRBV5-8 to TRBJ2-7, with TRBD1 identical over 7 bases. CDR1 SGHTS and CDR2 YDEGEE come from the germline V gene. J lost 0 bases, V lost 5 bases, and 8 bases had no gene match. The CDR3 is 15 amino acids. The CDR3 sequence is CASSPGTVSSYEQYF. The CDR3 region has the DNA TGTGCCAGCAGTCCCGGGACAGTTAGCTCCTACGAGCAGTACTTC.

This clone came up once. This chain's CDR3 is CASSPQGPGFTDTQYF. CDR3 nucleotide sequence: TGTGCCAGCAGCCCGCAAGGGCCGGGGTTCACAGATACGCAGTATTTT. The genes are TRBV7-2 and TRBJ2-3; TRBD2 is a possible D gene (5 bases). CDR3 length: 16 amino acids. Germline assignment: CDR1 SGHTA and CDR2 FQGNSA. The germline V and J ends were trimmed by 5 bases and 2 bases, with 17 bases remaining between them.

This clone was found once. V gene TRBV3-1 (or the pseudogene TRBV3-2) combines with J gene TRBJ1-6; a weak D match, TRBD1 (5 bases). Per the germline V gene, CDR1 is LGHDT and CDR2 is YNNKEL (reference sequence). CDR3 length: 17 residues. V lost 1 base and J 9 bases, leaving 19 bases between the germline ends. CDR3 protein: CASSQGVGHPGGSPLHF. CDR3 sequence (DNA): TGTGCCAGCAGCCAAGGGGTTGGACATCCGGGGGGTTCACCCCTCCACTTT.

The CDR3 loop reads CASSPPGAGPSTDTQYF. The CDR3 DNA follows: TGTGCCAGCTCACCACCTGGTGCAGGGCCTAGCACAGATACGCAGTATTTT. The V call is TRBV18, the J call TRBJ2-3; weak D call: TRBD1 (5 bases). The CDR3 runs 17 residues. CDR1 and CDR2 from the germline V gene are KGHSH and LQKENI. Between the trimmed V and J ends, which lost 0 bases and 0 bases, there was a span of 13 bases.

On this clone: One junction end does not reproduce the germline sequence, and a read error may be involved. This CDR3 is CASSLEGTRSFEQYF. The CDR3 DNA sequence: TGTGCCAGCAGCTTAGAGGGGACTAGATCCTTCGAGCAGTACTTC. The chain couples TRBV5-4 to TRBJ2-7; TRBD2 matches at 8 bases. CDR1 and CDR2 from the germline V gene are SGHNT and YYREEE (reference sequence). The CDR3 extends over 15 amino acids.

The chain combines TRBV13 with TRBJ2-2; TRBD2 is a possible D gene (6 bases). Germline V gene data show CDR1 as PRHDT and CDR2 as FYEKMQ (reference sequence). The CDR3 is 14 residues long. V dropped 5 bases and J dropped 6 bases, with 13 bases sitting between them. The CDR3 reads CASSPGGFPGELFF. CDR3 in DNA: TGTGCCAGCAGCCCCGGGGGTTTCCCCGGGGAGCTGTTTTTT. The full variable domain, in which reference TRBV13 and TRBJ2-2 provide the parts outside the CDR3, is AAGVIQSPRHLIKEKRETATLKCYPIPRHDTVYWYQQGPGQDPQFLISFYEKMQSDKGSIPDRFSAQQFSDYHSELNMSSLELGDSALYFCASSPGGFPGELFFGEGSRLTVL.

A single count supports this clone. The J gene is TRBJ2-3, the V gene TRBV6-2 or TRBV6-3; TRBD2 matches at 10 bases. CDR1 is MNHEY and CDR2 is SVGEGT in the germline V gene. Germline trimming cut 6 bases from V and 6 bases from J; bases unmatched to any gene: 6. This CDR3 comprises 14 residues. CDR3: CASSLSGGADTQYF. DNA of the CDR3: TGTGCCAGCAGCTTGAGCGGGGGGGCGGATACGCAGTATTTT.

The count of this clone is one. V is TRBV10-3 and J is TRBJ2-7, with TRBD2 matching 7 bases. Germline-derived CDR1 and CDR2 are ENHRY and SYGVKD. This CDR3 is built from 16 residues. Trimming at V came to 6 bases and at J to 2 bases, leaving 13 bases not matched to a gene. CDR3 bases: TGTGCCATCAGGGACGAGAGGCTAGCGGTTACCTACGAGCAGTACTTC. Amino acid sequence: CAIRDERLAVTYEQYF.

The chain employs TRBV10-3 and TRBJ1-2; D is perhaps TRBD1 (6 bases). Germline V lookup: CDR1 ENHRY, CDR2 SYGVKD. The CDR3 extends over 14 amino acids. V was cut by 0 bases and J by 4 bases, with 9 bases left in between. The DNA of the CDR3 is TGTGCCATCAGTGAGTCACAGGGAACCTATGGCTACACCTTC. The encoded protein is CAISESQGTYGYTF.

V and J are TRBV27 and TRBJ2-1; 9 nucleotides line up with TRBD2. The V gene end was trimmed by 4 bases and the J gene end by 5 bases; junction bases not matched to a gene: 6. Germline values: CDR1 MNHEY, CDR2 SMNVEV (reference sequence). This CDR3 comprises 15 residues. DNA of the CDR3: TGTGCCAGCAGTTCACGGACTAGCGTCCACAATGAGCAGTTCTTC. Its protein product is CASSSRTSVHNEQFF.

The chain uses TRBV5-1 and TRBJ1-1; possible D gene TRBD1, 5 bases. Germline V CDR1 and CDR2: SGHRS, YFSETQ. This CDR3 region has 13 residues. The V end was cut by 2 bases, the J end by 1 base, with 6 bases between. The CDR3 DNA is TGCGCCAGCAGCTTCGGGGGGAACACTGAAGCTTTCTTT. Translating it yields CASSFGGNTEAFF.

CDR3 sequence: CASSLTSGATDTQYF. DNA for the CDR3: TGTGCCAGCAGTCTTACTAGCGGAGCCACAGATACGCAGTATTTT. The chain is built from TRBV6-4 and TRBJ2-3; TRBD2 agrees at 8 bases. Losses at the gene ends were 5 bases for V and 2 bases for J; bases not matched to a gene: 6. Germline V gene sequence: CDR1 MRHNA, CDR2 SNTAGT. This CDR3 is built from 15 residues.

This clone was found once. This CDR3 is CASSPTGWVYGYTF. The CDR3 DNA sequence: TGTGCCAGCAGCCCGACAGGGTGGGTCTATGGCTACACCTTC. V usage is TRBV7-8 and J usage is TRBJ1-2; 7 bases are shared with TRBD1. V lost 5 bases, J lost 4 bases, and 7 bases stayed unmatched. The CDR3 spans 14 residues. The germline V gene encodes CDR1 SGHVS and CDR2 FQNEAQ.

The chain carries TRBV23-1 and TRBJ1-2; D not resolved. TRBV23-1 is an ORF, and what it does is uncertain. CDR3 length: 13 residues. Trimming cost V 2 bases and J 1 base, with 5 bases left between them. CDR3 residues: CASSQEGNYGYTF. In nucleotides, the CDR3 is TGCGCCAGCAGTCAAGAGGGTAACTATGGCTACACCTTC.

V is TRBV10-3 and J is TRBJ1-1, with D perhaps matching TRBD1 (5 bases). The CDR3 extends over 14 amino acids. Trimming removed 7 bases from V and 3 bases from J, with 15 bases in between. CDR1 and CDR2 from the germline V gene are ENHRY and SYGVKD. The CDR3 is CAITPGNGDTEAFF. The CDR3 nucleotides read TGTGCCATCACTCCAGGGAATGGGGACACTGAAGCTTTCTTT.

By frequency in the sample, this clone is medium-sized (0.01 to 0.1%). The chain is built from TRBV10-3 and TRBJ1-6; no clear D. The germline V gene encodes CDR1 ENHRY and CDR2 SYGVKD. Trimming shortened V by 2 bases and J by 6 bases, and 8 bases separated the two germline ends. The CDR3 sequence is 14 residues long. Written as DNA, the CDR3 is TGTGCCATCAGTGAGGATCGACTTAATTCACCCCTCCACTTT. Translating it yields CAISEDRLNSPLHF.

The CDR3 nucleotides read TGCGCCAGCAGGGAGCTAGCGGGAATATATGAGCAGTTCTTC. Its protein product is CASRELAGIYEQFF. The chain is built from TRBV5-1 and TRBJ2-1; TRBD2 aligns across 9 bases. The CDR3 has 14 amino acids. V shed 5 bases, J shed 8 bases, and the junction held 8 bases outside the gene matches. The germline CDR1 and CDR2 sequences are SGHRS and YFSETQ. Full variable domain (outside the CDR3, taken from reference TRBV5-1 and TRBJ2-1): KAGVTQTPRYLIKTRGQQVTLSCSPISGHRSVSWYQQTPGQGLQFLFEYFSETQRNKGNFPGRFSGRQFSNSRSEMNVSTLELGDSALYLCASRELAGIYEQFFGPGTRLTVL.